The 14 T cell receptor beta chains below were found in one sample sequenced in a study of PD-L1 blockade in urothelial cancer. The table came from immunoSEQ multiplex PCR; TCRdb's copy has only in-frame clones and leaves some out. The sample contains fewer than 40,000 clones, 80% to 90% of which appear only once. The material sequenced was PBMCs, taken around atezolizumab (anti-PD-L1) treatment. All receptors derive from a man between 45 and 60 years old with urothelial cancer.

The genes are TRBV15 and TRBJ1-6; 7 nucleotides align to TRBD1. CDR1 and CDR2 (germline): LNHNV, YYDKDF (reference sequence). Unmatched junction bases numbered 9, after V lost 4 bases and J lost 9 bases. CDR3 length: 15 amino acids. Written as DNA, the CDR3 is TGTGCCACCAGCACGGAGACAGGGCGGGGTTCACCCCTCCACTTT. This encodes CATSTETGRGSPLHF.

The chain recombines TRBV9 with TRBJ2-1; D is undetermined. Germline V gene lookup returns CDR1 SGDLS and CDR2 YYNGEE. Trimming pared 0 bases from V and 7 bases from J, leaving 11 bases between. The CDR3 is 14 amino acids. The CDR3: CASSVEKLSNEQFF. The CDR3, as DNA: TGTGCCAGCAGCGTAGAAAAACTTTCTAATGAGCAGTTCTTC.

V gene TRBV23-1 combines with J gene TRBJ2-1; no definite D call. TRBV23-1 is labeled an ORF, and its function is uncertain. The V and J ends lost 0 bases and 1 base respectively, with 19 bases between them. This CDR3 region has 19 residues. CDR3 nucleotide sequence: TGCGCCAGCAGTCAATCGAGGAACTTTCCCCTATTTTCCTACAATGAGCAGTTCTTC. It codes for CASSQSRNFPLFSYNEQFF.

The J gene is TRBJ1-1, the V gene TRBV7-2; unclear D gene. CDR3 length: 13 residues. V was clipped by 3 bases and J by 7 bases, with 12 bases between them. CDR1 is SGHTA and CDR2 is FQGNSA in the germline V gene. CDR3 in amino acids: CASSFSWANEAFF. The CDR3 bases are TGTGCCAGCAGCTTTTCATGGGCAAATGAAGCTTTCTTT.

This rearrangement joins TRBV4-3 to TRBJ2-1; TRBD2 aligns across 11 bases. From germline, CDR1 is LGHNA and CDR2 YSLEER. This CDR3 spans 17 amino acids. V was pared by 3 bases and J by 13 bases, with 17 bases of the junction left unmatched. CDR3 loop: CASSHTAGTSGKEGQFF. The CDR3 DNA reads TGCGCCAGCAGCCACACTGCCGGGACTAGCGGAAAGGAAGGACAGTTCTTC.

About this clone itself: The same CDR3 is also encoded by other DNA sequences in this sample. This rearrangement joins TRBV30 to TRBJ1-5; 7 bases are a match to TRBD1. Germline loops: CDR1 GTSNPN, CDR2 SVGIG (reference sequence). The CDR3 extends over 16 amino acids. V lost 1 base, J lost 1 base, and 7 bases stayed unmatched. The CDR3 loop reads CAWSAETGRSNQPQHF. The CDR3 bases are TGTGCCTGGAGTGCCGAGACAGGGAGGAGCAATCAGCCCCAGCATTTT.

V gene TRBV4-1 combines with J gene TRBJ2-5; 7 bases line up with TRBD1. CDR1 MGHRA and CDR2 YSYEKL come from the germline V gene. CDR3 length: 14 amino acids. V lost 4 bases, J lost 4 bases, and 6 bases stayed unmatched. The CDR3 nucleotides read TGCGCCAGCAGCCGCCCTACAGGGGCAGAGACCCAGTACTTC. Translating it yields CASSRPTGAETQYF.

This rearrangement joins TRBV5-6 to TRBJ2-2; D might be TRBD2 (7 bases). This CDR3 is 16 amino acids long. V gave up 3 bases and J gave up 6 bases, with 18 bases separating them. CDR1 and CDR2 from the germline V gene are SGHDT and YYEEEE. Written as DNA, the CDR3 is TGTGCCAGCAGCTCCCCGGACAGCGGGGTCGCCGGGGAGCTGTTTTTT. As protein: CASSSPDSGVAGELFF. Drawing the rest from reference TRBV5-6 and TRBJ2-2, the complete variable domain is DAGVTQSPTHLIKTRGQQVTLRCSPKSGHDTVSWYQQALGQGPQFIFQYYEEEERQRGNFPDRFSGHQFPNYSSELNVNALLLGDSALYLCASSSPDSGVAGELFFGEGSRLTVL.

This chain joins TRBV25-1 and TRBJ1-5, with D possibly matching TRBD1 (6 bases). CDR1 and CDR2 (germline): MGHDK, SYGVNS. V was clipped by 4 bases and J by 4 bases, with 11 bases between them. CDR3 size: 14 residues. The chain's CDR3 is CASSGTGWNQPQHF. CDR3 in DNA: TGTGCCAGCAGTGGAACAGGGTGGAATCAGCCCCAGCATTTT.

This chain uses TRBV7-2 with TRBJ1-2; TRBD1 agrees at 8 bases. Germline V gives CDR1 SGHTA, CDR2 FQGNSA. The CDR3 is 15 residues long. V trimming: 5 bases; J trimming: 4 bases; junction bases outside the gene matches: 9. CDR3 nucleotide sequence: TGTGCCAGCAGCACCACCAGGGGGCGGATCTATGGCTACACCTTC. Its protein product is CASSTTRGRIYGYTF. Supplemented by reference TRBV7-2 and TRBJ1-2, the full variable domain reads GAGVSQSPSNKVTEKGKDVELRCDPISGHTALYWYRQSLGQGLEFLIYFQGNSAPDKSGLPSDRFSAERTGGSVSTLTIQRTQQEDSAVYLCASSTTRGRIYGYTFGSGTRLTVV.

The gene calls are TRBV7-9 and TRBJ2-7; maybe TRBD2 (6 bases). The CDR3 has 14 amino acids. Germline lookup yields CDR1 SEHNR and CDR2 FQNEAQ (reference sequence). Trimming shortened V by 5 bases and J by 6 bases, and 17 bases separated the two germline ends. The CDR3 sequence: CASSNMGSRGEQYF. CDR3 nucleotide sequence: TGTGCCAGCAGCAATATGGGGTCGCGGGGCGAGCAGTACTTC.

The J gene is TRBJ1-5, the V gene TRBV21-1. TRBV21-1 is recorded as a pseudogene. The CDR3 covers 15 residues. The CDR3 loop is CASSNSGGRNQPQHF. For the CDR3, the DNA is TGTGCCAGCAGCAACTCCGGGGGGCGGAATCAGCCCCAGCATTTT.

This clone occurred once. CDR3 loop: CASSSTGWVLFF. DNA for the CDR3: TGTGCCAGCAGTTCTACAGGGTGGGTTCTTTTCTTC. The genes are TRBV27 and TRBJ2-1; TRBD1 is a possible D gene (6 bases). Trimming cost V 4 bases and J 16 bases, with 17 bases left between them. The germline CDR1 and CDR2 sequences are MNHEY and SMNVEV (reference sequence). The CDR3 has 12 amino acids.

This clone has a single count. This chain uses TRBV6-5 with TRBJ1-5; 9 bases are shared with TRBD1. The CDR3 is 14 residues long. Germline values: CDR1 MNHEY, CDR2 SVGAGI. Trimming removed 6 bases from V and 6 bases from J; junction bases left unmatched: 6. The CDR3 protein is CASRGTGFTQPQHF. The CDR3 DNA reads TGTGCCAGCAGGGGGACAGGGTTCACTCAGCCCCAGCATTTT.